This T cell receptor (beta chain) was documented in a study of T cells after yellow fever vaccination. Overall study: Preparation of fractions with low cell numbers was performed using SMART-Seq v4 Ultra Low Input.

UMIs and a universal primer site were added when TCR cDNA was made by 5'RACE template switching. TCRdb fed the 5' RACE reads into MiXCR, producing one record per CDR3 protein. The repertoire has approximately 580,000 distinct CDR3 sequences, about 17% of them found once; the top ten carry approximately 15%. The germline V gene has CDR1 MNHEY and CDR2 SVGEGT. Trimming left V 7 bases short and J 2 bases short, with 12 bases between. The CDR3 has 13 amino acids. This sequence was found in a man aged 18 to 30 who received the YFV17D yellow fever vaccine. This rearrangement joins TRBV6-2 or TRBV6-3 to TRBJ2-7, with D uncertain. Source: PBMCs, taken more than 4 days after the first yellow fever vaccination. CDR3 DNA: TGTGCCAGCACCCCTTTAGTCGCCTACGAGCAGTACGTC. Its translation: CASTPLVAYEQYV.